This T cell receptor (beta chain) is drawn from a study of cytomegalovirus exposure and HLA in healthy donors. Study findings and constraints: Later examination showed HLA-associated TCR beta chains had greater clonal expansion than equally common others.

V dropped 0 bases and J dropped 2; count of bases not matched to a gene: 5. Germline CDR1 reads MGHRA; CDR2 reads YSYEKL. The CDR3 totals 16 residues. The table lists this clone with a few counts. Its cognate antigen is unknown. A multiplex PCR was run with 60 Vbeta primers and 13 Jbeta primers. Generated by immunoSEQ multiplex PCR, the TCRdb table keeps only in-frame clones and is missing some. The top ten clones hold 8.7% of a sample with some 110,000 clones, about two thirds of them seen once. What was sequenced was PBMCs. J is TRBJ2-3 and V is TRBV4-1; 7 nucleotides agree with TRBD1. This sequence originates from a man aged 25-45 years in good health and CMV-seropositive. Here the CDR3 DNA reads TGCGCCAGCAGCCAAGAGGGAACAGGGGCCACAGATACGCAGTATTTT. It codes for CASSQEGTGATDTQYF.